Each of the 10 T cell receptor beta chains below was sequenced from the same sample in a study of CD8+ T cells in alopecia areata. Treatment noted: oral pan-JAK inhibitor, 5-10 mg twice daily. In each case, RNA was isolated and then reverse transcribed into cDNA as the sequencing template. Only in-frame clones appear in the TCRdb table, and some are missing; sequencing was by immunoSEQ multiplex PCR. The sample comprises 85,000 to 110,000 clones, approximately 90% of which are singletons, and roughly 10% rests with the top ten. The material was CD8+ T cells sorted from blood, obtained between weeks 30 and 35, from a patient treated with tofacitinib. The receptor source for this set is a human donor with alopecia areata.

CDR3 bases: TGTGCCAGCAGCGGACGGACTAGCGGGGAATACAATGAGCAGTTCTTC. Its protein product is CASSGRTSGEYNEQFF. The genes are TRBV21-1 and TRBJ2-1; TRBD2, the D gene given by the table, was not confirmed from the DNA. TRBV21-1 is a documented pseudogene. This CDR3 is 16 amino acids long.

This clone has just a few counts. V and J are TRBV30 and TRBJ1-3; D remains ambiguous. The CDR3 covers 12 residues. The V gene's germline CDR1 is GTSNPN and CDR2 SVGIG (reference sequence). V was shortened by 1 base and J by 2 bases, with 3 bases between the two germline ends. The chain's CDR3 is CAWSGPGNTIYF. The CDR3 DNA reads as TGTGCCTGGAGTGGTCCTGGAAACACCATATATTTT. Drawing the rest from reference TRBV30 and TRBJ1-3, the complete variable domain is SQTIHQWPATLVQPVGSPLSLECTVEGTSNPNLYWYRQAAGRGLQLLFYSVGIGQISSEVPQNLSASRPQDRQFILSSKKLLLSDSGFYLCAWSGPGNTIYFGEGSWLTVV.

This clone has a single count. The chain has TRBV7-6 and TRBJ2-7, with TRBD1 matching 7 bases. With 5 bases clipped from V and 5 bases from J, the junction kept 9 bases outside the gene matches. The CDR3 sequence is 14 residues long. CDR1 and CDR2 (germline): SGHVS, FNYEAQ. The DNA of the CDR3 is TGTGCCAGCAGCAGTGACAGGGAAGTCCACGAGCAGTACTTC. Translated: CASSSDREVHEQYF.

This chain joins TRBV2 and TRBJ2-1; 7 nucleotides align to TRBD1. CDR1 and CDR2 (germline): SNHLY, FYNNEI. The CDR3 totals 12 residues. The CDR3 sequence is CADRVGWDEQFF. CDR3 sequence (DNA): TGTGCTGACAGGGTAGGGTGGGATGAGCAGTTCTTC.

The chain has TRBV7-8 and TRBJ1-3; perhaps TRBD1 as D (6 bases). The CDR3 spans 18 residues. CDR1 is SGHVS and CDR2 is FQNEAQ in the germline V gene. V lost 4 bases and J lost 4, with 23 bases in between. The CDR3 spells CASSSLGLQGPWGNTIYF. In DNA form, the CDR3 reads TGTGCCAGCAGCTCGCTGGGATTACAGGGCCCATGGGGAAACACCATATATTTT.

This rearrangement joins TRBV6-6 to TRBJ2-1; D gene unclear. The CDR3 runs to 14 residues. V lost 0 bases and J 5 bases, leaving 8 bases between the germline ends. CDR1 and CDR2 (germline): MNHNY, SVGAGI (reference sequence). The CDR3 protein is CASSYSTSHNEQFF. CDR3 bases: TGTGCCAGCAGTTACTCGACGTCCCACAATGAGCAGTTCTTC.

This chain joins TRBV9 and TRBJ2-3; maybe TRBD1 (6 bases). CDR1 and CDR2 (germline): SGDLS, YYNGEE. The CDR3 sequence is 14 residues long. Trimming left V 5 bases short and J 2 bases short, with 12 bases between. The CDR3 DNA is TGTGCCAGCAGTGTAACAGGGTCCACAGATACGCAGTATTTT. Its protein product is CASSVTGSTDTQYF.

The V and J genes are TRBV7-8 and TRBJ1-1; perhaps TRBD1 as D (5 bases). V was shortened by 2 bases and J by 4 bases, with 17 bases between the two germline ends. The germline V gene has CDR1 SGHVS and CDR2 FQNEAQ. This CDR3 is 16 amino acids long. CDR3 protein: CASSLILGARATEAFF. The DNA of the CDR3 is TGTGCCAGCAGCTTAATTCTCGGGGCAAGGGCCACTGAAGCTTTCTTT.

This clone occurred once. The CDR3 is CSVDDSGATDTQYF. Here the CDR3 DNA reads TGCAGCGTTGATGATTCCGGCGCCACAGATACGCAGTATTTT. The V gene is TRBV29-1, the J gene TRBJ2-3, with D unclear. The CDR3 is 14 amino acids. Trimming left V 3 bases short and J 2 bases short, with 12 bases between. The germline V gene encodes CDR1 SQVTM and CDR2 ANQGSEA.

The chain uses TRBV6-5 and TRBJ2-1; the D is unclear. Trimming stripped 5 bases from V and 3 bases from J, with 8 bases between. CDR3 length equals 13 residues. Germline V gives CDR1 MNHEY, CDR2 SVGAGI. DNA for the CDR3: TGTGCCAGCAGTCCCCGGTACTACAATGAGCAGTTCTTC. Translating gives CASSPRYYNEQFF.